The text below deals with one T cell receptor beta chain. The CDR3 has 14 amino acids. CDR1 and CDR2 from the germline V gene are DFQATT and SNEGSKA (reference sequence). Using MiXCR, TCRdb re-called clones from the PCR reads. The sample yields some 90,000 clones, 8% to 9.5% seen once. All patients were treatment-naive before thyroid surgery. This sample was taken from a study of metastatic and nonmetastatic thyroid tumors. The overall study: Repertoire comparison spanned blood and tumor or nodule tissue of malignant and benign thyroid patients.

The sequenced sample consisted of blood. The chain joins TRBV20-1 to TRBJ1-1; 12 positions match TRBD1. The clonotype originates from a female donor with papillary thyroid cancer or a benign thyroid nodule (not recorded which). Some clones in this sample may be carry-over from other donors' samples. The CDR3 DNA follows: TGCAGATCGGGACAGGGGGCTGAAAACACTGAAGCTTTCTTT. Translation: CRSGQGAENTEAFF.